Listed below are T cell receptor beta chains from one sample, sequenced in a study of radiotherapy plus CTLA-4 blockade in lung cancer. Sequenced by immunoSEQ multiplex PCR; TCRdb stores in-frame clones only, minus some. The data hold 75,000 to 100,000 clones, with 82% observed a single time. Sequencing used peripheral blood, obtained from a patient treated with radiotherapy plus ipilimumab. Receptors originate from a human donor with non-small cell lung cancer who had a partial response to radiotherapy plus ipilimumab. CDR3s leave out the opening cysteine and the closing phenylalanine or tryptophan.

v_call	j_call	cdr3_aa
TRBV6-6	TRBJ2-7	ASSYGVAGTYEQY
TRBV28	TRBJ2-7	ASTRTGGEYEQY
TRBV5-6	TRBJ2-1	ASSFTGANLYNEQF
TRBV5-6	TRBJ2-7	ASSFGTFTAEQY
TRBV19	TRBJ1-1	ASSTQGSDTEAF
TRBV6-1	TRBJ2-7	ASSEGSGSAYEQY
TRBV2	TRBJ2-5	ASKDRDETQY
TRBV28	TRBJ1-5	ASSQGAQPQH
TRBV10-2	TRBJ2-2	ASTPLAGGPGGELF
TRBV29-1	TRBJ1-1	SVPTGPNTEAF
TRBV27	TRBJ2-7	ATPGLY
TRBV7-8	TRBJ2-7	ASSLATGTEYEQY
TRBV6-1	TRBJ2-7	ASSLVMGTGLEQY
TRBV28	TRBJ1-2	ASSLGTWGTGSYGYT
TRBV27	TRBJ2-7	ASSLLSTSGRTQQY
TRBV9	TRBJ2-2	ASSVAGGAYTGELF
TRBV20-1	TRBJ2-1	SARARGEQF
TRBV10-3	TRBJ2-3	AISRDSQSSIDTQY
TRBV6-1	TRBJ1-4	ASSEPVRTTNEKLF
TRBV9	TRBJ2-6	ASSVRSPAEPSGANVLT
TRBV5-4	TRBJ2-7	ASSLAGGSGSMYEQY
TRBV5-6	TRBJ1-3	ASSWARSGNTIY
TRBV19	TRBJ2-7	ASSETSDSYEQY
TRBV7-2	TRBJ1-1	ASSLVMGGDTEAF
TRBV19	TRBJ2-1	ASSTHLGGSSYNEQF
TRBV6-1	TRBJ1-5	ATGQPYSNQPQH
TRBV30	TRBJ1-2	AWSVRGLPNYGYT